This T cell receptor (beta chain) appears in the sequencing data of a study of shared clonotypes between healthy human individuals. About the study: The people who gave samples were a couple of women and three men aged 18 to 49. The study's findings and limits: Roughly 5% of naive CD4 clonotypes were shared across four donors.

In the case of this clone: Its antigen is unidentified.

When replicate PCRs were run on sorted subsets, they used 200 ng DNA, some 29,000 T cell genomes. The authors' processing: ImmunoSEQ output held junction-only sequences without quality scores, so filtering differed. Repertoires were generated with immunoSEQ multiplex PCR, while TCRdb's copy carries only in-frame clones and drops some. That table is the source of V, J and clone size, and D and trimming were worked out from the DNA. This sample has some 900,000 clones; 76% occur once, and the top ten carry approximately 1.5%. Germline-derived CDR1 and CDR2 are SGHAT and FQNNGV. The CDR3 has 15 residues. The V and J ends lost 1 base and 4 bases respectively, with 11 bases between them.

Sample: memory CD4+ T cells sorted from blood. The sample's subset: CD45RA-negative fraction. The chain employs TRBV11-2 and TRBJ2-1; D is perhaps TRBD2 (6 bases). This clonotype was sampled from a man between 18 and 35 years old in good health. This chain's CDR3 is CASSLGLALYNEQFF. CDR3 nucleotides: TGTGCCAGCAGCTTAGGCCTAGCGCTTTACAATGAGCAGTTCTTC.